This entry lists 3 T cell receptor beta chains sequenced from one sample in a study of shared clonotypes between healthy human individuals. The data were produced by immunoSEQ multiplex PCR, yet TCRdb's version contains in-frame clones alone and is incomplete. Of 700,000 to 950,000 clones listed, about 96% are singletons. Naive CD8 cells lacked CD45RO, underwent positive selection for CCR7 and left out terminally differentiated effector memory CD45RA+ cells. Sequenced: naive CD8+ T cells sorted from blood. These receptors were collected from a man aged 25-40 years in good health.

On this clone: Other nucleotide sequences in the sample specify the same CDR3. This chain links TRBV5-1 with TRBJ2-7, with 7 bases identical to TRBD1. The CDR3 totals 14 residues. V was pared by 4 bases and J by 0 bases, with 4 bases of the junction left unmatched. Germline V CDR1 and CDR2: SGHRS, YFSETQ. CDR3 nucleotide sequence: TGCGCCAGCAGCCTGGGGACAGACTCCTACGAGCAGTACTTC. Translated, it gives CASSLGTDSYEQYF.

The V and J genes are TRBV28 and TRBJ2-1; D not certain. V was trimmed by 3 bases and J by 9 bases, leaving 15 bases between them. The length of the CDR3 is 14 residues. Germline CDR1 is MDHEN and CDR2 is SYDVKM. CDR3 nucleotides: TGTGCCAGCAGTTTCACAGTCCTGTGGGGTGAGCAGTTCTTC. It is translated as CASSFTVLWGEQFF. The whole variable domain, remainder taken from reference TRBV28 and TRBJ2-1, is DVKVTQSSRYLVKRTGEKVFLECVQDMDHENMFWYRQDPGLGLRLIYFSYDVKMKEKGDIPEGYSVSREKKERFSLILESASTNQTSMYLCASSFTVLWGEQFFGPGTRLTVL.

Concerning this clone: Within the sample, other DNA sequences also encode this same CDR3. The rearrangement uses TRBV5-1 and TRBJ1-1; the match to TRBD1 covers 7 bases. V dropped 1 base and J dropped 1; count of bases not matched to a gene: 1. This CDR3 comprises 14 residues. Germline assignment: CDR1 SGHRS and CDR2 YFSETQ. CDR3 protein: CASSLRQGNTEAFF. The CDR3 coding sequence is TGCGCCAGCAGCTTGAGACAGGGGAACACTGAAGCTTTCTTT. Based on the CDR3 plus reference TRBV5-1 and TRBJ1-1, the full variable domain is KAGVTQTPRYLIKTRGQQVTLSCSPISGHRSVSWYQQTPGQGLQFLFEYFSETQRNKGNFPGRFSGRQFSNSRSEMNVSTLELGDSALYLCASSLRQGNTEAFFGQGTRLTVV.